The next 26 T cell receptor beta chains were all read from a single sample in a study of blood T cells in healthy people across ages. Combining a sample-barcoded 5' primer with a J-beta primer mix, a second PCR ran for 7 to 11 cycles. TCRdb fed the 5' RACE reads into MiXCR, producing one record per CDR3 protein. This sample has around 1,500,000 distinct CDR3 sequences; 25% to 30% occur once, and the top ten carry roughly 8%. Sequencing was done on a sample of blood. These receptors were taken from a woman aged 30 to 39 in good health.

This clonotype has just a few counts. V gene TRBV5-6 combines with J gene TRBJ2-6, with unresolved D. This CDR3 has 16 residues. The V end lost 4 bases, the J end lost 0 bases, and 11 bases lay between the germline ends. Per the germline V gene, CDR1 is SGHDT and CDR2 is YYEEEE. The CDR3 loop reads CASSPLRPSGANVLTF. DNA of the CDR3: TGTGCCAGCAGCCCCCTCAGGCCCTCTGGGGCCAACGTCCTGACTTTC.

The chain is built from TRBV5-1 and TRBJ2-3; the match to TRBD1 covers 7 bases. The CDR3 sequence is 15 residues long. Germline-derived CDR1 and CDR2 are SGHRS and YFSETQ. Trimming cost V 0 bases and J 5 bases; bases outside gene matches: 6. The CDR3 loop reads CASSLDRGTLDTQYF. The CDR3 coding sequence is TGCGCCAGCAGCTTGGACAGGGGTACTTTAGATACGCAGTATTTT.

The CDR3 DNA reads TGCAGCGTCCGGGCCCCCCCAGAGACCCAGTACTTC. It codes for CSVRAPPETQYF. The chain uses TRBV29-1 and TRBJ2-5; D is unclear. With 6 bases removed from V and 4 bases from J, the gap between germline ends came to 12 bases. The germline CDR1 and CDR2 sequences are SQVTM and ANQGSEA. The CDR3 loop spans 12 amino acids.

This clonotype was observed many times. This rearrangement joins TRBV12-3 or TRBV12-4 to TRBJ2-5; D might be TRBD1 (5 bases). V lost 1 base, J lost 5 bases, and 11 bases lay in between. The CDR3 covers 14 residues. The CDR3 DNA reads as TGTGCCAGCAGTTTAGGCGCAGGGAAGGAGACCCAGTACTTC. This sequence encodes CASSLGAGKETQYF.

V usage is TRBV7-9 and J usage is TRBJ1-2; TRBD1 aligns across 9 bases. Germline-derived CDR1 and CDR2 are SEHNR and FQNEAQ (reference sequence). The CDR3 length is 13 residues. V shed 5 bases and J 9 bases; nucleotides not matched to a gene: 7. The chain's CDR3 is CASSPDRGASYTF. In DNA form, the CDR3 reads TGTGCCAGCAGCCCGGACAGGGGAGCCAGCTACACCTTC.

The V and J genes are TRBV9 and TRBJ2-7; 9 nucleotides match TRBD1. Germline loops: CDR1 SGDLS, CDR2 YYNGEE. CDR3 length: 16 amino acids. The ends lost 4 bases at V and 5 bases at J; junction bases unmatched: 13. The CDR3 loop reads CASSTTTGTGRHEQYF. In DNA, the CDR3 is TGTGCCAGCAGCACAACGACCGGGACAGGGCGGCACGAGCAGTACTTC.

This clonotype was seen more than once but under ten times. A read error may be the cause here, since a much bigger clone is one base away. V usage is TRBV7-7 and J usage is TRBJ2-1; D gene ambiguous. The J call may be faulty, since TRBJ2-7 better matches the DNA end. From germline, CDR1 is SSHAT and CDR2 FNYEAQ (reference sequence). This CDR3 spans 13 amino acids. The CDR3 loop reads CASSLDRNNEQYF. The CDR3 DNA reads as TGTGCCAGCAGCTTAGACAGAAACAATGAGCAGTACTTC.

The chain is built from TRBV5-1 and TRBJ1-4; possibly TRBD1 for D (6 bases). Germline V gives CDR1 SGHRS, CDR2 YFSETQ. This CDR3 has 14 residues. Trimming stripped 5 bases from V and 14 bases from J, with 22 bases between. CDR3 protein: CASSPQGRLERLFF. The CDR3 DNA reads TGCGCCAGCAGTCCACAGGGAAGGCTTGAGCGGCTGTTTTTT.

This clonotype turned up a few times. V is TRBV10-3 and J is TRBJ2-5, with D perhaps matching TRBD2 (6 bases). Between the trimmed V and J ends, which lost 4 bases and 5 bases, there was a span of 11 bases. Germline V gene sequence: CDR1 ENHRY, CDR2 SYGVKD. The CDR3 extends over 13 amino acids. CDR3 bases: TGTGCCATCAGTGGGGCGGGGTGGGAGACCCAGTACTTC. Amino acid sequence: CAISGAGWETQYF.

The CDR3: CSASGGPPGELFF. The CDR3 nucleotides read TGCAGTGCCTCAGGGGGGCCCCCCGGGGAGCTGTTTTTT. V gene TRBV20-1 combines with J gene TRBJ2-2; possibly TRBD1 for D (7 bases). The CDR3 has 13 residues. V shed 6 bases and J shed 6 bases, with 14 bases lying between them. Germline V gene data show CDR1 as DFQATT and CDR2 as SNEGSKA (reference sequence).

This clonotype was detected ten times or more. The chain links TRBV18 to TRBJ2-7; no clear D. This CDR3 region has 13 residues. Germline-derived CDR1 and CDR2 are KGHSH and LQKENI. Trimming shortened V by 0 bases and J by 3 bases, and 6 bases separated the two germline ends. The CDR3 nucleotides are TGTGCCAGCTCACCACCCAACAGCTACGAGCAGTACTTC. As protein: CASSPPNSYEQYF.

This clonotype showed up many times. The chain employs TRBV20-1 and TRBJ2-4; tentative D call: TRBD1 (6 bases). The CDR3 covers 13 residues. Germline V gives CDR1 DFQATT, CDR2 SNEGSKA (reference sequence). The V gene lost 5 bases and the J gene lost 4 bases, with 12 bases spanning the gap. CDR3 sequence reads: CSALDRPKNIQYF. CDR3 coding DNA: TGCAGTGCTCTTGACAGGCCTAAAAACATTCAGTACTTC.

CDR3 in amino acids: CASSYSRGTAPHEQYF. The CDR3 DNA reads as TGTGCCAGCAGTTACTCGAGGGGTACTGCCCCTCACGAGCAGTACTTC. V usage is TRBV6-5 and J usage is TRBJ2-7; the D call may be TRBD1 or TRBD2 (5 bases each). Trimming pared 0 bases from V and 5 bases from J, leaving 17 bases between. There are 16 residues in the CDR3. The germline gives CDR1 MNHEY, CDR2 SVGAGI.

The J gene is TRBJ1-4, the V gene TRBV20-1; 10 nucleotides align to TRBD1. The CDR3 consists of 13 residues. CDR1 is DFQATT, CDR2 SNEGSKA, per germline (reference sequence). The J segment lost 8 bases and the V segment lost 5 bases, leaving 5 bases of the junction unmatched. The CDR3 spells CSASQDRGEKLFF. CDR3 bases: TGCAGTGCTTCCCAGGACAGGGGGGAAAAACTGTTTTTT.

The chain carries TRBV19 and TRBJ2-3, with D perhaps matching TRBD1 (6 bases). Looked up from germline, CDR1 is LNHDA and CDR2 is SQIVND (reference sequence). V was clipped by 3 bases and J by 3 bases, with 10 bases between them. The CDR3 is made up of 14 amino acids. The CDR3 region is CASSIDRLTDTQYF. The CDR3 bases are TGTGCCAGTAGTATCGACAGGCTGACAGATACGCAGTATTTT.

The rearrangement uses TRBV6-5 and TRBJ1-1; D gene uncertain. CDR1 MNHEY and CDR2 SVGAGI come from the germline V gene. This CDR3 region has 15 residues. Trimming took off 0 bases at V and 3 bases at J, with 11 bases between the two ends. The CDR3 loop is CASSYSRDKDTEAFF. CDR3 nucleotides: TGTGCCAGCAGTTACTCTCGGGATAAGGACACTGAAGCTTTCTTT.

This clonotype was seen a handful of times. The rearrangement uses TRBV10-2 and TRBJ2-5; D gene uncertain. Germline CDR1 is WSHSY and CDR2 is SAAADI. CDR3 size: 13 residues. The V end lost 0 bases, the J end lost 5 bases, and 7 bases lay between the germline ends. DNA for the CDR3: TGCGCCAGCAGTGAGTCGACTCAGGAGACCCAGTACTTC. This encodes CASSESTQETQYF.

The rearrangement links TRBV12-5 to TRBJ1-4; D is undetermined. The CDR3 covers 12 residues. Germline V gene data show CDR1 as LGHNT and CDR2 as FRNRAP. Trimming left V 6 bases short and J 6 bases short, with 8 bases between. The CDR3 bases are TGTGCTAGTGGGGCGGATGATGAAAAACTGTTTTTT. It encodes CASGADDEKLFF.

The J gene is TRBJ1-2, the V gene TRBV18; a possible D gene is TRBD1 (5 bases). V dropped 5 bases and J dropped 8 bases, with 18 bases sitting between them. This CDR3 is 14 amino acids long. CDR1 and CDR2 from the germline V gene are KGHSH and LQKENI. CDR3 in amino acids: CASSVDNTGGGYTF. Here the CDR3 DNA reads TGTGCCAGCTCAGTCGATAATACAGGAGGCGGCTACACCTTC. Combining the CDR3 with reference TRBV18 and TRBJ1-2 gives the whole variable domain NAGVMQNPRHLVRRRGQEARLRCSPMKGHSHVYWYRQLPEEGLKFMVYLQKENIIDESGMPKERFSAEFPKEGPSILRIQQVVRGDSAAYFCASSVDNTGGGYTFGSGTRLTVV.

A remark on this clonotype: The junction shows a germline mismatch at one end, possibly a read error. The chain has TRBV12-3 or TRBV12-4 and TRBJ2-3; 9 bases are a match to TRBD1. The CDR3 is 15 residues long. The CDR3 bases are TGTGCCAGCAGTCCCGGGACAGGGAACACAGATGCGCAGTATTTT. Its protein product is CASSPGTGNTDAQYF.

V is TRBV12-3 or TRBV12-4 and J is TRBJ2-5, with D perhaps TRBD1 or TRBD2 (5 bases each). V was shortened by 5 bases and J by 3 bases, with 16 bases between the two germline ends. The CDR3 is 15 residues long. The CDR3 region is CASSLHRDRKETQYF. CDR3 DNA sequence: TGTGCCAGCAGTCTTCACCGGGACCGAAAAGAGACCCAGTACTTC.

This chain uses TRBV20-1 with TRBJ2-3; 9 bases are shared with TRBD2. The J segment lost 5 bases and the V segment lost 1 base, leaving 13 bases of the junction unmatched. The CDR3 is 17 residues long. Germline V gives CDR1 DFQATT, CDR2 SNEGSKA (reference sequence). DNA for the CDR3: TGCAGTGCTAGAGTCATTTCTGGAGCGGGAGGACGAGATACGCAGTATTTT. This encodes CSARVISGAGGRDTQYF.

This rearrangement joins TRBV4-1 to TRBJ2-1, with TRBD2 matching 9 bases. The CDR3 runs to 15 residues. CDR1 and CDR2 (germline): MGHRA, YSYEKL. The V gene end was trimmed by 4 bases and the J gene end by 8 bases; junction bases not matched to a gene: 9. This chain's CDR3 is CASSPRGTSFDEQFF. The DNA for the CDR3 is TGCGCCAGCAGCCCGCGAGGGACTAGCTTCGATGAGCAGTTCTTC.

This clonotype came up once. A much more abundant neighbour one base away suggests this may be a read error. The chain carries TRBV6-2 or TRBV6-3 and TRBJ2-5, with unresolved D. Trimming removed 5 bases at V and 3 bases at J, with 13 bases between. From germline, CDR1 is MNHEY and CDR2 SVGEGT. There are 14 residues in the CDR3. CDR3 in amino acids: CASSNNRVKETQYF. CDR3 bases: TGTGCCAGCAGTAACAATCGGGTAAAAGAGACCCAGTACTTC.

The V call is TRBV28, the J call TRBJ2-1; 7 bases match TRBD1. V shed 4 bases and J 3 bases; nucleotides not matched to a gene: 6. The CDR3 length is 15 residues. CDR1 is MDHEN and CDR2 is SYDVKM in the germline V gene. CDR3 sequence reads: CASSSGTASYNEQFF. The CDR3 coding sequence is TGTGCCAGCAGTTCCGGGACAGCCAGCTACAATGAGCAGTTCTTC. The full variable domain, completed using reference TRBV28 and TRBJ2-1, is DVKVTQSSRYLVKRTGEKVFLECVQDMDHENMFWYRQDPGLGLRLIYFSYDVKMKEKGDIPEGYSVSREKKERFSLILESASTNQTSMYLCASSSGTASYNEQFFGPGTRLTVL.

In this sample, this clonotype turned up a few times. The chain combines TRBV5-1 with TRBJ2-1; 12 bases fit TRBD1. This CDR3 contains 17 residues. The germline CDR1 and CDR2 sequences are SGHRS and YFSETQ. V was clipped by 4 bases and J by 8 bases; unmatched bases: 13. CDR3 DNA sequence: TGCGCCAGCAGCATCCCATCCGGGACAGGGGGCGAAGATGAGCAGTTCTTC. Its protein is CASSIPSGTGGEDEQFF.